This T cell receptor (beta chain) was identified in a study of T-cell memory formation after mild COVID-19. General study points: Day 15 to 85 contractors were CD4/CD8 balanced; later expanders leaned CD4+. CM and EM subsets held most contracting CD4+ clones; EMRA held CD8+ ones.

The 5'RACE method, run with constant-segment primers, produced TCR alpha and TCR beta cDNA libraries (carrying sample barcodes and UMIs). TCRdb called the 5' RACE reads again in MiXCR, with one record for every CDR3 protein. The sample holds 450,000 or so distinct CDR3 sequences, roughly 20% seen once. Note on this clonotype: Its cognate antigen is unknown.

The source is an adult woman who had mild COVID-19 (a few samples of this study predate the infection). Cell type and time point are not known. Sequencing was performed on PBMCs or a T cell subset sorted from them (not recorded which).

CDR3 sequence: CASSTQGNYGYTF. DNA of the CDR3: TGTGCCAGCAGCACTCAAGGAAACTATGGCTACACCTTC. The V call is TRBV5-5, the J call TRBJ1-2, with D hard to call. V was cut by 4 bases and J by 2 bases, with 9 bases left in between. This CDR3 has 13 residues. The germline CDR1 and CDR2 sequences are SGHKS and YYEKEE (reference sequence).